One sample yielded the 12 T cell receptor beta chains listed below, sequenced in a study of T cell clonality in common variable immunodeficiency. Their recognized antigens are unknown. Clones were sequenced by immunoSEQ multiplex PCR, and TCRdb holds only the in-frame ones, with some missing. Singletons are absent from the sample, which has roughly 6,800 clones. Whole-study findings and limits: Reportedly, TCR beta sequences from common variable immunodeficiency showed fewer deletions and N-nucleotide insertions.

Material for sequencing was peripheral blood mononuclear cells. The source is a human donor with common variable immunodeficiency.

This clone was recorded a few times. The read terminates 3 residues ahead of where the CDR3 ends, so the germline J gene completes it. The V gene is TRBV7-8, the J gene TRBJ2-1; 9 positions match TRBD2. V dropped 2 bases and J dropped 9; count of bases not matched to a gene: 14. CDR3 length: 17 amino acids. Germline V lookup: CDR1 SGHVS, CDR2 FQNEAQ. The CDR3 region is CASSLIGLAGFKGEQFF. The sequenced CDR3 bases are TGTGCCAGCAGCTTAATCGGGCTAGCGGGGTTTAAGGGTGAG.

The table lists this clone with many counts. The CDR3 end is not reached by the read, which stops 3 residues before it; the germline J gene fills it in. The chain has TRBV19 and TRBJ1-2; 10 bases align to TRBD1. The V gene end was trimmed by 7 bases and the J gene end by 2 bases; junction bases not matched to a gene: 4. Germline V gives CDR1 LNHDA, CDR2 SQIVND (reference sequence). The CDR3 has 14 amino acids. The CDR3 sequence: CASMGDRGNYGYTF. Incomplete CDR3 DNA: TGTGCCAGTATGGGGGACAGGGGCAACTATGGC.

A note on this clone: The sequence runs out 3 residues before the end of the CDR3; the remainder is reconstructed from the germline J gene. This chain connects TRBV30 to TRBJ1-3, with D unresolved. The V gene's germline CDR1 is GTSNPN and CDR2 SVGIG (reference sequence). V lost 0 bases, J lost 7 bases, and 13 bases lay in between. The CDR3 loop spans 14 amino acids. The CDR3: CAWSVFGYGNTIYF. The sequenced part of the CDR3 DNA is TGTGCCTGGAGTGTTTTTGGGTACGGGAACACC.

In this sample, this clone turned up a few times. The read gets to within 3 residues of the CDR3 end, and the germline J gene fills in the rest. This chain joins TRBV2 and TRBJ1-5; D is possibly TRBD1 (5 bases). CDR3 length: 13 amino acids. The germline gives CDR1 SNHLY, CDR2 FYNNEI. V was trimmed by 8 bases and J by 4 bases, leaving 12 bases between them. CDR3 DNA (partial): TGTGCCAGCGCCTCAGGGACTAATCAGCCC. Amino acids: CASASGTNQP. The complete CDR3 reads CASASGTNQPQHF.

CDR3 protein: CASSLTGFSDQPQHF. The DNA read from the CDR3 is TGTGCCAGTAGTTTAACAGGGTTCTCGGATCAGCCC. This chain uses TRBV19 with TRBJ1-5, with D possibly being TRBD1 (6 bases). The CDR3 is cut off 3 residues early in the read; its end comes from the germline J gene. Germline V gene sequence: CDR1 LNHDA, CDR2 SQIVND (reference sequence). V was cut by 5 bases and J by 5 bases, with 16 bases left in between. CDR3 length: 15 amino acids.

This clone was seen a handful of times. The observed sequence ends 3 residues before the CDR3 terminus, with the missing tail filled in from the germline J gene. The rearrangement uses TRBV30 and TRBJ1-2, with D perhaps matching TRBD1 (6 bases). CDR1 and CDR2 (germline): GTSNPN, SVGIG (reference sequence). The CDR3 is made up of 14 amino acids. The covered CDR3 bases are TGTGCCTGGAGTGGAGTATCCGGACAGACGGGC. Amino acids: CAWSGVSGQTG. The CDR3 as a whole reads CAWSGVSGQTGYTF. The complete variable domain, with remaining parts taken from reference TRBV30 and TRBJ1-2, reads SQTIHQWPATLVQPVGSPLSLECTVEGTSNPNLYWYRQAAGRGLQLLFYSVGIGQISSEVPQNLSASRPQDRQFILSSKKLLLSDSGFYLCAWSGVSGQTGYTFGSGTRLTVV.

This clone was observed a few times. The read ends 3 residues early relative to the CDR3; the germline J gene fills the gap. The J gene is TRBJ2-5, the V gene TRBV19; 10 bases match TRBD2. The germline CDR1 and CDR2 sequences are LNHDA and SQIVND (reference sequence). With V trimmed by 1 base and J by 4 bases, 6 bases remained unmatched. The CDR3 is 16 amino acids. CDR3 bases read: TGTGCCAGTAGTATAGCGGAGCGGGAGGGCCTAGAGACC. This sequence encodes CASSIAEREGLET. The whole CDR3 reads CASSIAEREGLETQYF.

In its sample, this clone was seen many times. The CDR3 sequence is CASSRQGADNEQFF. The sequenced part of the CDR3 DNA is TGTGCCAGCAGTAGACAGGGGGCGGATAATGAG. This chain links TRBV27 with TRBJ2-1; TRBD1 aligns across 10 bases. The read ends 3 residues early relative to the CDR3; the germline J gene fills the gap. V lost 5 bases, J lost 7 bases, and 5 bases stayed unmatched. The CDR3 has 14 amino acids. CDR1 and CDR2 (germline): MNHEY, SMNVEV (reference sequence).

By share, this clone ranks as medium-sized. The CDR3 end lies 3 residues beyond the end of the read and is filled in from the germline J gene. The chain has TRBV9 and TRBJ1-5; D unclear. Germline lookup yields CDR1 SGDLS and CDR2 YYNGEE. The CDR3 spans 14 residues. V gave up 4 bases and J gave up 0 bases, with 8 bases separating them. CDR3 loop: CASSPGISNQPQHF. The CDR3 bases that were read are TGTGCCAGCAGCCCAGGCATTAGCAATCAGCCC.

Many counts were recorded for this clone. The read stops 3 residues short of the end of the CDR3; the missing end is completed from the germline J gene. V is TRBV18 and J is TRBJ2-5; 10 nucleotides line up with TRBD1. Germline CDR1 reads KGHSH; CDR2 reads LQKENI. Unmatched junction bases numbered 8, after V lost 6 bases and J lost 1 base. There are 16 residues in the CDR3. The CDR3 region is CASSSGTGVPQETQYF. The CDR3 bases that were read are TGTGCCAGCTCCTCCGGGACAGGGGTCCCCCAAGAGACC.

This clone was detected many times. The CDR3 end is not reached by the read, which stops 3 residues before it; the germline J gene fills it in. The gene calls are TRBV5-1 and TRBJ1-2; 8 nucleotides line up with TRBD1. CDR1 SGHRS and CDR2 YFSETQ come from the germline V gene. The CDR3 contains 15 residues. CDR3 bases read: TGCGCCAGCAGCTTGCCCCTGGGGACAGGCGGCGGC. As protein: CASSLPLGTGGG. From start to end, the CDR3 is CASSLPLGTGGGYTF.

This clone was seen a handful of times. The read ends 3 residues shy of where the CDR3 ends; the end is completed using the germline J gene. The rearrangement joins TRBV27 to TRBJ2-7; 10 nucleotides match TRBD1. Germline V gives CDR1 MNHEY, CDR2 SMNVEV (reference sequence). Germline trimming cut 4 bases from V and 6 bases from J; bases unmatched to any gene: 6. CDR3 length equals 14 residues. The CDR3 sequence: CASSWGTGVGEQYF. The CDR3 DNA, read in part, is TGTGCCAGCAGTTGGGGGACAGGGGTGGGCGAG.